Only one count was recorded for the clone carrying this T cell receptor (beta chain). Its target is not known. The source of the sample is a study of cytomegalovirus exposure and HLA in healthy donors. For the study at large: Drawn from HLA-typed donors, about 85 million unique TCRs were held in an early data release. Overall study findings and caveats: Cytomegalovirus-associated status was assigned to about 180 TCR beta chains. In a later analysis, V- and J-gene trimming of beta chains associated with a DCLRE1C missense variant, replicated independently. Later on, an analysis tied approximately 17,000 TCR beta sequences to HLA alleles at 0.05 false discovery rate.

Trimming left V 5 bases short and J 1 base short, with 12 bases between. The germline CDR1 and CDR2 sequences are MGHRA and YSYEKL. CDR3 size: 14 residues. This PCR relied on a set of 60 Vbeta primers and 13 Jbeta primers. The protocol was immunoSEQ multiplex PCR, while the TCRdb copy is restricted to in-frame clones and leaves out a portion. The sample records 150,000 to 200,000 clones, roughly 80% being singletons. The gene calls are TRBV4-1 and TRBJ2-7; possible D gene TRBD1, 6 bases. The TCR originated in a man in his thirties or forties in good health and CMV-seronegative. Material: PBMCs. The CDR3 sequence: CASSWTEESYEQYF. In nucleotides, the CDR3 is TGCGCCAGCAGCTGGACAGAGGAGTCCTACGAGCAGTACTTC.